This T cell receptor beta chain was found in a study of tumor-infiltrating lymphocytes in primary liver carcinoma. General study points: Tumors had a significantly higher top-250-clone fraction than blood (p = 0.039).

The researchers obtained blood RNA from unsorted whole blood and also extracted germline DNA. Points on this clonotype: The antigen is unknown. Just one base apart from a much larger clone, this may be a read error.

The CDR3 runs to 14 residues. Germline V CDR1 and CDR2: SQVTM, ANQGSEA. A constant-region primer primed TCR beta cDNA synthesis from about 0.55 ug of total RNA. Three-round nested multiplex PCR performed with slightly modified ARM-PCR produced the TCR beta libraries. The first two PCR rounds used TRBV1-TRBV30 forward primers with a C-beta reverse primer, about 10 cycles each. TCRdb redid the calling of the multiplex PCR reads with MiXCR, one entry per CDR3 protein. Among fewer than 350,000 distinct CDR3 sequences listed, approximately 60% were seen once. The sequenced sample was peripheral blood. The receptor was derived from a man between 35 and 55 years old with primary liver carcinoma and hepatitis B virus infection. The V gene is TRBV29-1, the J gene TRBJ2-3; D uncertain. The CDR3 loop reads CSVAGPTSTNTQYF. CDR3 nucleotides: TGCAGCGTTGCCGGACCTACGAGCACAAATACGCAGTATTTT.